This passage covers 27 T cell receptor beta chains from one sample sequenced in a study of cytomegalovirus exposure and HLA in healthy donors. Primers: 60 Vbeta forward and 13 Jbeta reverse. Clones were read by immunoSEQ multiplex PCR, and TCRdb kept only the in-frame ones, dropping some. The table records fewer than 120,000 clones, 80% to 85% of them present only once. The sequenced material came from PBMCs. The receptors shown here come from a woman aged 60-70 years in good health and CMV-seropositive.

The V call is TRBV6-5, the J call TRBJ1-2; perhaps TRBD1 as D (5 bases). The CDR3 is made up of 16 amino acids. CDR1 is MNHEY and CDR2 is SVGAGI in the germline V gene. The germline V and J ends were trimmed by 0 bases and 3 bases, with 14 bases remaining between them. CDR3: CASSYSITGGDYGYTF. CDR3 nucleotide sequence: TGTGCCAGCAGTTACTCGATCACGGGGGGGGACTATGGCTACACCTTC.

Concerning this clone itself: The sample contains more than one DNA sequence encoding this CDR3. The J gene is TRBJ2-7, the V gene TRBV5-8; no clear D. CDR3 length: 16 residues. Germline V CDR1 and CDR2: SGHTS, YDEGEE. V lost 3 bases, J lost 2 bases, and 18 bases lay in between. The CDR3 is CASSSVECVRAYEQYF. The CDR3 bases are TGTGCCAGCAGCTCCGTTGAGTGCGTTCGAGCCTACGAGCAGTACTTC.

This sequence joins TRBV4-1 and TRBJ2-1; 9 nucleotides match TRBD1. The ends lost 2 bases at V and 7 bases at J; junction bases unmatched: 15. Germline loops: CDR1 MGHRA, CDR2 YSYEKL. The CDR3 is 18 amino acids. CDR3 bases: TGCGCCAGCAGCCAACAACCGGCGGGACAGGGATGGTTAAATGAGCAGTTCTTC. It codes for CASSQQPAGQGWLNEQFF.

V gene TRBV5-1 combines with J gene TRBJ2-1, with 10 nucleotides matching TRBD2. Germline values: CDR1 SGHRS, CDR2 YFSETQ. V was pared by 3 bases and J by 2 bases, with 2 bases of the junction left unmatched. The CDR3 is 15 amino acids. In DNA, the CDR3 is TGCGCCAGCAGCTCTCTAGCGGGAGCCTACAATGAGCAGTTCTTC. Protein sequence: CASSSLAGAYNEQFF. Variable domain in full (rest from reference TRBV5-1 and TRBJ2-1): KAGVTQTPRYLIKTRGQQVTLSCSPISGHRSVSWYQQTPGQGLQFLFEYFSETQRNKGNFPGRFSGRQFSNSRSEMNVSTLELGDSALYLCASSSLAGAYNEQFFGPGTRLTVL.

CDR3 coding DNA: TGTGCCAGCAGCTTAGCGTCAGGTGCTCATGGCTACACCTTC. It yields the protein CASSLASGAHGYTF. This rearrangement joins TRBV11-2 to TRBJ1-2; no clear D. V lost 1 base and J 6 bases, leaving 12 bases between the germline ends. Looked up from germline, CDR1 is SGHAT and CDR2 is FQNNGV. The CDR3 runs 14 residues.

The V call is TRBV11-1, the J call TRBJ2-3; 15 bases match TRBD2. Trimming took 5 bases from V and 4 from J; bases not matched to a gene: 10. Germline V gene lookup returns CDR1 SGHAT and CDR2 FQDESV (reference sequence). This CDR3 region has 18 residues. CDR3 sequence (DNA): TGTGCCAGCAGCGATTTACTCGGACTAGCGGGGGGGGCAGATACGCAGTATTTT. It specifies CASSDLLGLAGGADTQYF.

The chain is built from TRBV18 and TRBJ1-6; D is possibly TRBD1 (5 bases). The CDR3 has 15 residues. The germline V gene has CDR1 KGHSH and CDR2 LQKENI. V dropped 6 bases and J dropped 7 bases, with 16 bases sitting between them. CDR3 nucleotide sequence: TGTGCCAGCTCGGCCTTGGAGGGGAGGAATTCACCCCTCCACTTT. This translates into CASSALEGRNSPLHF.

The chain couples TRBV5-1 to TRBJ2-7; 11 bases fit TRBD2. The CDR3 length is 15 residues. Germline loops: CDR1 SGHRS, CDR2 YFSETQ. With 2 bases clipped from V and 0 bases from J, the junction kept 1 base outside the gene matches. CDR3 loop: CASSLLAGASYEQYF. The CDR3 DNA follows: TGCGCCAGCAGCTTACTAGCGGGGGCCTCCTACGAGCAGTACTTC.

This clone was seen once. This chain connects TRBV6-1 to TRBJ2-7; D not resolved. The CDR3 length is 12 residues. Trimming shortened V by 5 bases and J by 3 bases, and 8 bases separated the two germline ends. Germline V gene data show CDR1 as MNHNS and CDR2 as SASEGT. CDR3 in amino acids: CASSHGSYEQYF. The CDR3 nucleotides read TGTGCCAGCAGTCACGGTAGCTACGAGCAGTACTTC.

This clone was observed a single time. This rearrangement joins TRBV6-4 to TRBJ1-6; 7 bases fit TRBD1. Germline V gives CDR1 MRHNA, CDR2 SNTAGT. The ends lost 7 bases at V and 5 bases at J; junction bases unmatched: 5. This CDR3 is built from 14 residues. The CDR3, as DNA: TGTGCCAGCAAGGCGGGACAGCATAATTCACCCCTCCACTTT. This sequence encodes CASKAGQHNSPLHF.

This rearrangement joins TRBV19 to TRBJ2-1; 8 nucleotides line up with TRBD2. The germline V gene encodes CDR1 LNHDA and CDR2 SQIVND (reference sequence). Losses at the gene ends were 5 bases for V and 4 bases for J; bases not matched to a gene: 10. This CDR3 has 16 residues. The CDR3 region is CASSGVSGNMYNEQFF. For the CDR3, the DNA is TGTGCCAGTAGTGGGGTTAGCGGGAACATGTACAATGAGCAGTTCTTC.

The rearrangement links TRBV9 to TRBJ2-1; 9 bases are shared with TRBD2. V gave up 0 bases and J gave up 9 bases; unmatched junction bases: 7. Germline V gene lookup returns CDR1 SGDLS and CDR2 YYNGEE. The CDR3 runs 15 residues. As DNA, the CDR3 is TGTGCCAGCAGCGTAGGCCCAGCGGGAGGTTCTGAGCAGTTCTTC. It yields the protein CASSVGPAGGSEQFF.

V is TRBV7-2 and J is TRBJ1-2; D remains unclear. This CDR3 contains 14 residues. CDR1 is SGHTA, CDR2 FQGNSA, per germline. The V gene lost 2 bases and the J gene lost 8 bases, with 15 bases spanning the gap. DNA of the CDR3: TGTGCCAGCAGCTTATATGAGGCCCCGGGAGGCTACACCTTC. This gives the protein CASSLYEAPGGYTF.

This chain joins TRBV4-2 and TRBJ2-1, with a tentative D call TRBD2 (6 bases). CDR1 is LGHNA, CDR2 YNFKEQ, per germline. The CDR3 has 17 amino acids. Trimming stripped 3 bases from V and 0 bases from J, with 15 bases between. CDR3 in DNA: TGTGCCAGCAGCCACGGGACTCCAGATAGCTCCTACAATGAGCAGTTCTTC. Residues: CASSHGTPDSSYNEQFF.

The chain is built from TRBV9 and TRBJ2-3; possible D gene TRBD1, 6 bases. The CDR3 runs to 15 residues. Deletions cut 2 bases from V and 4 bases from J, with 14 bases between. CDR1 and CDR2 from the germline V gene are SGDLS and YYNGEE. This CDR3 reads CASSVGDTLADTQYF. CDR3 coding DNA: TGTGCCAGCAGCGTCGGGGACACCTTAGCAGATACGCAGTATTTT.

Details on this clone: Distinct nucleotide sequences in the sample also encode this CDR3. The chain employs TRBV5-1 and TRBJ2-7; TRBD2 is a possible D gene (5 bases). Trimming removed 1 base from V and 2 bases from J, with 10 bases in between. This CDR3 contains 14 residues. Germline assignment: CDR1 SGHRS and CDR2 YFSETQ. CDR3 in DNA: TGCGCCAGCAGCTTGTCCCTAGCAGCCTACGAGCAGTACTTC. This encodes CASSLSLAAYEQYF. The full variable domain, its missing parts supplied by reference TRBV5-1 and TRBJ2-7, is KAGVTQTPRYLIKTRGQQVTLSCSPISGHRSVSWYQQTPGQGLQFLFEYFSETQRNKGNFPGRFSGRQFSNSRSEMNVSTLELGDSALYLCASSLSLAAYEQYFGPGTRLTVT.

This rearrangement joins TRBV15 to TRBJ2-1; 10 bases align to TRBD1. V shed 3 bases and J 8 bases; nucleotides not matched to a gene: 7. CDR3 length equals 15 residues. The germline gives CDR1 LNHNV, CDR2 YYDKDF (reference sequence). DNA for the CDR3: TGTGCCACCAGCAGCCGGGACAGGGGTTTCGATGAGCAGTTCTTC. This encodes CATSSRDRGFDEQFF.

In this sample, this clone turned up once. The chain has TRBV7-9 and TRBJ2-7, with D maybe TRBD2 (7 bases). V was shortened by 4 bases and J by 3 bases, with 13 bases between the two germline ends. The CDR3 contains 14 residues. Germline loops: CDR1 SEHNR, CDR2 FQNEAQ (reference sequence). Here the CDR3 DNA reads TGTGCCAGCAGCTCCAGGGAGGGGGACTACGAGCAGTACTTC. Its translation is CASSSREGDYEQYF.

The V call is TRBV2, the J call TRBJ2-5; 8 bases fit TRBD1. CDR1 and CDR2 from the germline V gene are SNHLY and FYNNEI. The CDR3 has 15 residues. Trimming cost V 1 base and J 5 bases; bases outside gene matches: 6. The CDR3 region has the DNA TGTGCCAGCAGTGAAGGACAGGGGTTGGGGGAGACCCAGTACTTC. Translated, it gives CASSEGQGLGETQYF.

This clone has a handful of counts. The chain combines TRBV10-3 with TRBJ2-6; 13 bases match TRBD2. The CDR3 covers 21 residues. V was pared by 3 bases and J by 0 bases, with 11 bases of the junction left unmatched. In germline, CDR1 is ENHRY, CDR2 SYGVKD. The CDR3, as DNA: TGTGCCATCAGTGACCCCAGGACTAGCGGGAGCCTCCGCTCTGGGGCCAACGTCCTGACTTTC. Its protein product is CAISDPRTSGSLRSGANVLTF.

Here the CDR3 reads CSVKMDRVDGYTF. The CDR3 coding sequence is TGCAGCGTGAAAATGGACAGGGTCGATGGCTACACCTTC. The rearrangement links TRBV29-1 to TRBJ1-2; 8 nucleotides match TRBD1. Looked up from germline, CDR1 is SQVTM and CDR2 is ANQGSEA. V was clipped by 6 bases and J by 6 bases; unmatched bases: 9. This CDR3 spans 13 amino acids.

The chain combines TRBV4-2 with TRBJ2-5, with TRBD2 identical over 13 bases. Losses at the gene ends were 4 bases for V and 5 bases for J; bases not matched to a gene: 16. The germline V gene has CDR1 LGHNA and CDR2 YNFKEQ. CDR3 size: 19 residues. The CDR3 here is CASSPRGTSGKTGGETQYF. CDR3 DNA: TGTGCCAGCAGCCCCCGAGGGACTAGCGGGAAGACCGGCGGTGAGACCCAGTACTTC.

The rearrangement uses TRBV5-1 and TRBJ2-5; the D gene is possibly TRBD2 (5 bases). Trimming stripped 4 bases from V and 5 bases from J, with 15 bases between. CDR1 SGHRS and CDR2 YFSETQ come from the germline V gene. The length of the CDR3 is 14 residues. The CDR3 reads CASSPDFSGETQYF. CDR3 in DNA: TGCGCCAGCAGCCCGGACTTTTCGGGGGAGACCCAGTACTTC.

The chain has TRBV9 and TRBJ1-6; TRBD1 is a possible D gene (6 bases). Germline V gene lookup returns CDR1 SGDLS and CDR2 YYNGEE. This CDR3 contains 15 residues. With 4 bases removed from V and 5 bases from J, the gap between germline ends came to 13 bases. The DNA for the CDR3 is TGTGCCAGCAGCCTCTCAGGGGCCAATAATTCACCCCTCCACTTT. This gives the protein CASSLSGANNSPLHF.

The chain links TRBV7-3 to TRBJ2-2; no clear D. Germline-derived CDR1 and CDR2 are SGHTA and FQGTGA. The CDR3 consists of 16 residues. Trimming took off 5 bases at V and 0 bases at J, with 13 bases between the two ends. CDR3 amino acids: CASSQMAVTNTGELFF. The CDR3 DNA reads TGTGCCAGCAGCCAAATGGCCGTAACGAACACCGGGGAGCTGTTTTTT. Full variable domain (rest looked up from reference TRBV7-3 and TRBJ2-2): GAGVSQTPSNKVTEKGKYVELRCDPISGHTALYWYRQSLGQGPEFLIYFQGTGAADDSGLPNDRFFAVRPEGSVSTLKIQRTERGDSAVYLCASSQMAVTNTGELFFGEGSRLTVL.

This clone was observed a single time. This chain joins TRBV9 and TRBJ2-1; the D is unclear. Germline CDR1 is SGDLS and CDR2 is YYNGEE. The CDR3 length is 13 residues. Trimming removed 0 bases from V and 9 bases from J, with 10 bases in between. Here the CDR3 DNA reads TGTGCCAGCAGCGTAGAGCGAGGCAGTGAGCAGTTCTTC. Amino acids: CASSVERGSEQFF. Combining the CDR3 with reference TRBV9 and TRBJ2-1 gives the whole variable domain DSGVTQTPKHLITATGQRVTLRCSPRSGDLSVYWYQQSLDQGLQFLIQYYNGEERAKGNILERFSAQQFPDLHSELNLSSLELGDSALYFCASSVERGSEQFFGPGTRLTVL.

This clone was picked up a small number of times. The chain is built from TRBV6-1 and TRBJ2-7; 7 bases fit TRBD2. The CDR3 is made up of 13 amino acids. The V segment lost 7 bases and the J segment 4 bases; nucleotides outside the gene matches: 7. Per germline, CDR1 MNHNS and CDR2 SASEGT. In DNA, the CDR3 is TGTGCCAGCACGGGCGCTAGCGGATACGAGCAGTACTTC. It yields the protein CASTGASGYEQYF.